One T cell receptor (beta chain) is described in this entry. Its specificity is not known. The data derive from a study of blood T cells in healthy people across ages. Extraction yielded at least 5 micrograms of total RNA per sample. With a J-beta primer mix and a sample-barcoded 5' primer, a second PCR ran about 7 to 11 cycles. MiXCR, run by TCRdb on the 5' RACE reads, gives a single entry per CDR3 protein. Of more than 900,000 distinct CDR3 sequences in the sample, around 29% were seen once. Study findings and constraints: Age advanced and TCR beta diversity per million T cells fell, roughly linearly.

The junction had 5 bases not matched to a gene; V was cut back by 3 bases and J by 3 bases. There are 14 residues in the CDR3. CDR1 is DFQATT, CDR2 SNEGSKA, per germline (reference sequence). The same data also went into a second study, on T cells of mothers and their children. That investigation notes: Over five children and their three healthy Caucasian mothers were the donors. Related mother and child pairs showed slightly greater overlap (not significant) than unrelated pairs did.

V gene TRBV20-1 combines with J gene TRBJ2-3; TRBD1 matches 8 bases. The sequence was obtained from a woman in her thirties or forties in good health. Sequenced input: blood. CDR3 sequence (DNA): TGCAGTGCTAGGGACAGGGAGTTAACAGATACGCAGTATTTT. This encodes CSARDRELTDTQYF.